What follows are 27 T cell receptor beta chains derived from one specimen sequenced in a study of shared clonotypes between healthy human individuals. Only in-frame clones appear in the TCRdb table, and some are missing; sequencing was by immunoSEQ multiplex PCR. The sample records roughly 2,300,000 clones, around 92% being singletons. The material sequenced was naive CD4+ T cells from PBMCs. Subset described: CD45RA+ positively selected. The source is a man aged 18 to 30 in good health. Some clones in this sample may be carry-over from other donors' samples.

This clone has a single count. At the DNA level, this CDR3 is encoded by other sequences in the same sample as well. The chain links TRBV6-6 to TRBJ2-3; D is undetermined. Trimming left V 2 bases short and J 8 bases short, with 5 bases between. The CDR3 contains 11 residues. The germline V gene has CDR1 MNHNY and CDR2 SVGAGI (reference sequence). The CDR3 DNA sequence: TGTGCCAGCAGTTACCTGGGTACGCAGTATTTT. This gives the protein CASSYLGTQYF.

V usage is TRBV4-1 and J usage is TRBJ1-1; D call uncertain. The CDR3 has 14 residues. The germline CDR1 and CDR2 sequences are MGHRA and YSYEKL. Trimming pared 4 bases from V and 3 bases from J, leaving 12 bases between. CDR3 DNA sequence: TGCGCCAGCAGCCCGGCCCCGCGGGACACTGAAGCTTTCTTT. Its protein product is CASSPAPRDTEAFF.

The chain joins TRBV25-1 to TRBJ2-2, with TRBD2 matching 9 bases. The CDR3 extends over 16 amino acids. CDR1 and CDR2 from the germline V gene are MGHDK and SYGVNS. J gave up 1 base and V 2 bases, and 2 bases lay outside the gene matches. CDR3 DNA sequence: TGTGCCAGCAGTGAACTAGCGGGAATGAACACCGGGGAGCTGTTTTTT. Its protein product is CASSELAGMNTGELFF.

The chain combines TRBV19 with TRBJ2-1; a possible D gene is TRBD1 (6 bases). The length of the CDR3 is 15 residues. V lost 5 bases and J 5 bases, leaving 16 bases between the germline ends. Germline V gene lookup returns CDR1 LNHDA and CDR2 SQIVND (reference sequence). CDR3 loop: CASSRARTADNEQFF. The CDR3 nucleotides are TGTGCCAGTAGTCGAGCCAGGACAGCGGACAATGAGCAGTTCTTC.

This clone was seen a few times. The rearrangement links TRBV11-2 to TRBJ1-2, with 7 bases lining up with TRBD1. J gave up 8 bases and V 5 bases, and 8 bases lay outside the gene matches. This CDR3 comprises 13 residues. Per germline, CDR1 SGHAT and CDR2 FQNNGV. CDR3 region: CASSPGQTHGYTF. CDR3 coding DNA: TGTGCCAGCAGCCCGGGACAGACTCACGGCTACACCTTC. Using reference TRBV11-2 and TRBJ1-2 for the parts outside the CDR3, the full variable domain is EAGVAQSPRYKIIEKRQSVAFWCNPISGHATLYWYQQILGQGPKLLIQFQNNGVVDDSQLPKDRFSAERLKGVDSTLKIQPAKLEDSAVYLCASSPGQTHGYTFGSGTRLTVV.

The genes are TRBV5-1 and TRBJ1-4; D gene ambiguous. This CDR3 is 13 amino acids long. Germline V gene lookup returns CDR1 SGHRS and CDR2 YFSETQ. With 5 bases removed from V and 6 bases from J, the gap between germline ends came to 11 bases. In DNA, the CDR3 is TGCGCCAGCAGTACCGGGCTGGATGAAAAACTGTTTTTT. Residues: CASSTGLDEKLFF.

V usage is TRBV5-4 and J usage is TRBJ2-3, with D uncertain. Germline CDR1 is SGHNT and CDR2 is YYREEE (reference sequence). V was clipped by 1 base and J by 5 bases, with 11 bases between them. CDR3 length: 14 residues. CDR3 protein: CASSLWIAIDTQYF. The CDR3 DNA sequence: TGTGCCAGCAGCTTGTGGATAGCAATAGATACGCAGTATTTT.

This clone was counted a single time. The gene calls are TRBV4-2 and TRBJ2-7, with TRBD2 matching over 9 bases. The CDR3 extends over 16 amino acids. The trim removed 4 bases at V and 0 bases at J, leaving 7 bases unmatched. From germline, CDR1 is LGHNA and CDR2 YNFKEQ. This CDR3 reads CASSLSTAGGSYEQYF. The CDR3 DNA reads TGTGCCAGCAGCCTCTCTACAGCGGGAGGCTCCTACGAGCAGTACTTC.

V is TRBV10-3 and J is TRBJ2-1, with D perhaps TRBD2 (6 bases). The CDR3 extends over 16 amino acids. Trimming cost V 0 bases and J 10 bases, with 19 bases left between them. Looked up from germline, CDR1 is ENHRY and CDR2 is SYGVKD. Written as DNA, the CDR3 is TGTGCCATCAGTGAGTCTCGGGAGCTCCGCAGGAGGGAGCAGTTCTTC. The encoded protein is CAISESRELRRREQFF.

The J gene is TRBJ1-2, the V gene TRBV7-9; no clear D gene. Germline CDR1 and CDR2: SEHNR and FQNEAQ (reference sequence). V was cut by 1 base and J by 4 bases, with 10 bases left in between. The CDR3 is 14 residues long. The CDR3 nucleotides are TGTGCCAGCAGCTTAGGCCCCGCCACCTATGGCTACACCTTC. Translating gives CASSLGPATYGYTF.

The chain uses TRBV9 and TRBJ2-3; no firm D call. Germline CDR1 and CDR2: SGDLS and YYNGEE. The CDR3 runs to 14 residues. Trimming stripped 4 bases from V and 11 bases from J, with 20 bases between. DNA of the CDR3: TGTGCCAGCAGCTTCATGACCGCGTCTGAGGAGCAGTATTTT. This sequence encodes CASSFMTASEEQYF.

The CDR3 region has the DNA TGTGCCAGTAGGAGGGGGCCAGGAAACACCATATATTTT. Translated, it gives CASRRGPGNTIYF. This chain links TRBV27 with TRBJ1-3, with 7 nucleotides matching TRBD1. The CDR3 spans 13 residues. Trimming took 9 bases from V and 4 from J; bases not matched to a gene: 6. Germline assignment: CDR1 MNHEY and CDR2 SMNVEV (reference sequence).

The V call is TRBV9, the J call TRBJ2-3, with TRBD2 matching over 7 bases. V was pared by 0 bases and J by 2 bases, with 6 bases of the junction left unmatched. Germline lookup yields CDR1 SGDLS and CDR2 YYNGEE. This CDR3 is built from 16 residues. The CDR3 region has the DNA TGTGCCAGCAGCGTAGCCAGCGGGGAATACACAGATACGCAGTATTTT. Protein: CASSVASGEYTDTQYF.

This clone appeared a few times. The chain has TRBV10-2 and TRBJ2-5; unclear D gene. The CDR3 is 11 residues long. CDR1 is WSHSY and CDR2 is SAAADI in the germline V gene. Trimming shortened V by 10 bases and J by 0 bases, and 6 bases separated the two germline ends. CDR3: CATHNQETQYF. CDR3 DNA: TGCGCCACACACAACCAAGAGACCCAGTACTTC.

The chain uses TRBV5-1 and TRBJ2-2; TRBD1 matches at 8 bases. This CDR3 contains 15 residues. Germline V CDR1 and CDR2: SGHRS, YFSETQ. The V segment lost 0 bases and the J segment 5 bases; nucleotides outside the gene matches: 3. The CDR3 sequence: CASSLETGETGELFF. For the CDR3, the DNA is TGCGCCAGCAGCTTGGAGACAGGGGAGACCGGGGAGCTGTTTTTT.

The chain recombines TRBV19 with TRBJ1-5; D is possibly TRBD1 (5 bases). Germline CDR1 reads LNHDA; CDR2 reads SQIVND (reference sequence). Trimming pared 6 bases from V and 9 bases from J, leaving 9 bases between. This CDR3 is built from 11 residues. CDR3 loop: CASSQGPPQHF. In nucleotides, the CDR3 is TGTGCCAGTAGCCAGGGTCCGCCCCAGCATTTT.

This clone is a singleton in its sample. The V and J genes are TRBV15 and TRBJ2-5, with D possibly matching TRBD1 (5 bases). This CDR3 region has 15 residues. Germline V gene data show CDR1 as LNHNV and CDR2 as YYDKDF (reference sequence). Trimming pared 0 bases from V and 5 bases from J, leaving 13 bases between. The CDR3 reads CATSRDPQGRETQYF. The CDR3 DNA sequence: TGTGCCACCAGCAGAGATCCCCAGGGCCGGGAGACCCAGTACTTC.

This clone appeared a few times. The chain recombines TRBV30 with TRBJ2-2, with 12 bases identical to TRBD2. The CDR3 length is 15 residues. With V trimmed by 2 bases and J by 5 bases, 3 bases remained unmatched. In germline, CDR1 is GTSNPN, CDR2 SVGIG (reference sequence). The CDR3 sequence is CAWSLTSGSTGELFF. In DNA form, the CDR3 reads TGTGCCTGGAGTCTGACTAGCGGGAGTACCGGGGAGCTGTTTTTT.

V gene TRBV18 combines with J gene TRBJ2-2; TRBD2 matches at 10 bases. The length of the CDR3 is 16 residues. The V and J ends lost 2 bases and 5 bases, in that order; junction bases with no gene match: 5. CDR1 KGHSH and CDR2 LQKENI come from the germline V gene. CDR3: CASSPAPSGRTGELFF. The CDR3 nucleotides are TGTGCCAGCTCACCAGCACCTAGCGGGAGAACCGGGGAGCTGTTTTTT.

The rearrangement joins TRBV11-2 to TRBJ2-7; TRBD2 agrees at 7 bases. CDR1 is SGHAT and CDR2 is FQNNGV in the germline V gene. CDR3 length: 13 amino acids. The trim removed 5 bases at V and 4 bases at J, leaving 5 bases unmatched. The CDR3 DNA reads as TGTGCCAGCAGCCAATTGCGGGGGTACGAGCAGTACTTC. Its translation: CASSQLRGYEQYF.

This rearrangement joins TRBV9 to TRBJ2-3; TRBD2 matches 7 bases. Trimming removed 3 bases from V and 2 bases from J; junction bases left unmatched: 12. The CDR3 covers 17 residues. Germline CDR1 reads SGDLS; CDR2 reads YYNGEE. CDR3 loop: CASSAPRGGDYTDTQYF. The CDR3 region has the DNA TGTGCCAGCAGCGCACCCCGTGGGGGGGATTACACAGATACGCAGTATTTT.

The chain couples TRBV6-5 to TRBJ2-1; 7 bases are shared with TRBD2. Germline trimming cut 0 bases from V and 5 bases from J; bases unmatched to any gene: 7. CDR1 is MNHEY and CDR2 is SVGAGI in the germline V gene. The CDR3 is 16 residues long. CDR3 protein: CASSYSSGAPHNEQFF. The CDR3 DNA follows: TGTGCCAGCAGTTACTCAAGCGGGGCCCCCCACAATGAGCAGTTCTTC.

The chain employs TRBV27 and TRBJ2-7; perhaps TRBD2 as D (5 bases). With 3 bases removed from V and 0 bases from J, the gap between germline ends came to 15 bases. Per the germline V gene, CDR1 is MNHEY and CDR2 is SMNVEV (reference sequence). The CDR3 runs to 16 residues. CDR3 region: CASSFHQRGTSYEQYF. CDR3 DNA sequence: TGTGCCAGCAGTTTTCACCAACGGGGAACCTCCTACGAGCAGTACTTC.

The chain carries TRBV5-1 and TRBJ2-2; D possibly corresponds to TRBD1 (6 bases). CDR1 and CDR2 (germline): SGHRS, YFSETQ. The V end was cut by 4 bases, the J end by 3 bases, with 10 bases between. The CDR3 covers 14 residues. CDR3 region: CASSRDTDTGELFF. DNA of the CDR3: TGCGCCAGCAGCCGGGACACAGACACCGGGGAGCTGTTTTTT.

Only a few counts were recorded for this clone. DNA of the CDR3: TGTGCCAGCTCACCCAATGCGGGACAGGATGGCTACACCTTC. This sequence encodes CASSPNAGQDGYTF. This chain links TRBV18 with TRBJ1-2, with 8 nucleotides matching TRBD1. Germline assignment: CDR1 KGHSH and CDR2 LQKENI. With 3 bases clipped from V and 6 bases from J, the junction kept 6 bases outside the gene matches. The CDR3 has 14 amino acids. Based on the CDR3 plus reference TRBV18 and TRBJ1-2, the full variable domain is NAGVMQNPRHLVRRRGQEARLRCSPMKGHSHVYWYRQLPEEGLKFMVYLQKENIIDESGMPKERFSAEFPKEGPSILRIQQVVRGDSAAYFCASSPNAGQDGYTFGSGTRLTVV.

This chain connects TRBV25-1 to TRBJ1-1; 11 bases agree with TRBD1. The V gene's germline CDR1 is MGHDK and CDR2 SYGVNS. Unmatched junction bases numbered 8, after V lost 7 bases and J lost 4 bases. The CDR3 spans 15 residues. The CDR3 region has the DNA TGTGCCAGCACTGACCCGGGACAGGGGGTCACTGAAGCTTTCTTT. Protein sequence: CASTDPGQGVTEAFF.

For the CDR3, the DNA is TGCGCCAGCAGGGGGACAGGGAGATTATCCGAGCAGTACTTC. Translated: CASRGTGRLSEQYF. The rearrangement uses TRBV5-1 and TRBJ2-7; TRBD1 matches at 9 bases. Per germline, CDR1 SGHRS and CDR2 YFSETQ. The CDR3 has 14 amino acids. Trimming cost V 5 bases and J 6 bases; bases outside gene matches: 9.